This T cell receptor beta chain was sequenced for a study of Ad26.COV2.S vaccination and SARS-CoV-2 variants. Looking at the study overall: Of the COV1001 trial arms, the Ad26.COV2.S arm included the donor.

Indicated treatment: some 19 received Ad26.COV2.S at low or high dose, single or two shots; 5 received placebo; per-sample allocation not given. All samples were drawn on day 63, counting from the first vaccine or placebo injection. A Boston adult aged 18-55 years was the donor. Sequenced by immunoSEQ multiplex PCR; TCRdb stores in-frame clones only, minus some. The sample shows about 480,000 clones, around nine tenths of them seen only once. Germline V gene lookup returns CDR1 MDHEN and CDR2 SYDVKM. Trimming removed 5 bases from V and 4 bases from J; junction bases left unmatched: 2. The CDR3 is 14 amino acids. This clone was found once.

The source was peripheral blood, collected in a trial of Ad26.COV2.S vaccine versus placebo. This sequence originates from a person between 18 and 60 years old who received the Ad26.COV2.S COVID-19 vaccine or a placebo. The chain links TRBV28 to TRBJ2-5, with 12 bases identical to TRBD2. Written as DNA, the CDR3 is TGTGCCAGCAGTCGGGGACTAGCGGGAGAGACCCAGTACTTC. It yields the protein CASSRGLAGETQYF.